This is a list of T cell receptor beta chains from one sample in a study of OX40 agonist ivuxolimab in advanced cancers. Libraries were prepared by immunoSEQ multiplex PCR; TCRdb keeps only in-frame clonotypes and omits some of them. The data show approximately 60,000 clones, more than 75% seen once. Material: CD4+ or CD8+ T cells sorted from blood, obtained in a trial of the OX40 agonist ivuxolimab. The receptors come from an adult with an advanced solid tumor such as melanoma, head and neck, liver or kidney cancer. Each CDR3 is given with its conserved first and last residue. Fields, in order: V gene, clone size, CDR3 length, D gene, J gene, CDR3 DNA, CDR3 protein. The D gene is left open where the match is weak. Expanded clones are given a class, and other clones once, few, many or no size at all.

>TRBV11-2|.|16|TRBD2|TRBJ2-1
TGTGCCAGCAGCTTAGAGGCGGGGGGGCCTTTCTCCCTCGCGTTCTTC
CASSLEAGGPFSLAFF
>TRBV7-9|.|17|.|TRBJ2-1
TGTGCCAGCAGCTTAAGAGTAGCCAAAGAGACCGACAATGAGCAGTTCTTC
CASSLRVAKETDNEQFF
>TRBV30|.|15|.|TRBJ2-7
TGTGCCTCCGGCCGCGGACTTCTGAGCTCCTACGAGCAGTACTTC
CASGRGLLSSYEQYF
>TRBV4-3|.|17|.|TRBJ1-3
TGCGCCAGCAGCCAAGATAGAGGGCCATACACCGGAAACACCATATATTTT
CASSQDRGPYTGNTIYF
>TRBV27|.|13|TRBD2|TRBJ2-1
TGTGCCAGCAAGCGGGGAAGCTACAATGAGCAGTTCTTC
CASKRGSYNEQFF
>TRBV19|.|14|TRBD2|TRBJ2-5
TGTGCCAGCTCGGGAGGGCGATTTTGGGAGACCCAGTACTTC
CASSGGRFWETQYF
>TRBV4-3|once|15|.|TRBJ1-4
TGCGCCAGCAGCCAAGAATGGGGCCATAATGAAAAACTGTTTTTT
CASSQEWGHNEKLFF
>TRBV27|.|14|TRBD1|TRBJ2-7
TGTGCCAGCAGGAAACAGGGGGGAGCTAGCGAGCAGTACTTC
CASRKQGGASEQYF
>TRBV4-1|few|14|TRBD1|TRBJ1-2
TGCGCCAGCAGCCAAACTACAGGGGCCTATGGCTACACCTTC
CASSQTTGAYGYTF
>TRBV19|once|15|.|TRBJ2-2
TGTGCCAGTAGTATCCGTGGGATCAACACCGGGGAGCTGTTTTTT
CASSIRGINTGELFF
>TRBV7-2|.|15|.|TRBJ1-2
TGTGCCAGCAGCCTCATAAAGGACAGCTACTATGGCTACACCTTC
CASSLIKDSYYGYTF
>TRBV29-1|few|11|.|TRBJ2-3
TGCAGCGTTGCAAGGGCAGATACGCAGTATTTT
CSVARADTQYF
>TRBV29-1|.|14|.|TRBJ2-7
TGCAGCGCTGGTGCAACAAGTACACGGGGCGAGCAGTACTTC
CSAGATSTRGEQYF
>TRBV14|.|13|.|TRBJ1-1
TGTGCCAGCAGCCCTCGACTGAACACTGAAGCTTTCTTT
CASSPRLNTEAFF
>TRBV6-1|.|14|.|TRBJ1-5
TGTGCCAGCACCGGCGGGGGGCTGAGGCAGCCCCAGCATTTT
CASTGGGLRQPQHF
>TRBV27|.|15|.|TRBJ2-7
TGTGCCAGCAGTTTGGCGACAGCGAGCTCCTACGAGCAGTACTTC
CASSLATASSYEQYF
>TRBV19|.|14|.|TRBJ2-3
TGTGCCAGTAGTATTTGGGGGATCGCAGATACGCAGTATTTT
CASSIWGIADTQYF
>TRBV6-5|.|13|.|TRBJ1-1
TGTGCCAGCAGTCAGGATTGGAACACTGAAGCTTTCTTT
CASSQDWNTEAFF
>TRBV12-5|.|11|.|TRBJ2-1
TGTGCTAGTGGCAGGAACAATGAGCAGTTCTTC
CASGRNNEQFF
>TRBV4-3|.|15|.|TRBJ1-2
TGCGCCAGCAGCCAAGGGGGGTGGGCTAACTATGGCTACACCTTC
CASSQGGWANYGYTF
>TRBV5-4|.|13|TRBD2|TRBJ2-5
TGTGCCAGCAGCTTACTAGCGGGAGAGACCCAGTACTTC
CASSLLAGETQYF
>TRBV28|.|16|TRBD2|TRBJ2-7
TGTGCCAGCTACCAGCCCGGACTAGCGGGAAGATACGAGCAGTACTTC
CASYQPGLAGRYEQYF
>TRBV4-2|.|18|.|TRBJ1-6
TGTGCCAGCAGCCAAGATTGGGGAGGGTGGGGGATTAATTCACCCCTCCACTTT
CASSQDWGGWGINSPLHF
>TRBV7-7|.|13|.|TRBJ2-5
TGTGCCAGCAGCTTAGGTGGGGGGGAGACCCAGTACTTC
CASSLGGGETQYF
>TRBV6-1|.|15|.|TRBJ1-5
TGTGCCAGCAGTGAGGGGACATTGCTTAATCAGCCCCAGCATTTT
CASSEGTLLNQPQHF
>TRBV5-1|.|16|TRBD1|TRBJ2-4
TGCGCCAGCAGCTTGGCCTCACAGGGGAAGACGGGCATTCAGTACTTC
CASSLASQGKTGIQYF
>TRBV5-1|once|15|TRBD1|TRBJ1-2
TGCGCCAGCAGCTTGGGAAATACCGGGACAGATGGCTACACCTTC
CASSLGNTGTDGYTF